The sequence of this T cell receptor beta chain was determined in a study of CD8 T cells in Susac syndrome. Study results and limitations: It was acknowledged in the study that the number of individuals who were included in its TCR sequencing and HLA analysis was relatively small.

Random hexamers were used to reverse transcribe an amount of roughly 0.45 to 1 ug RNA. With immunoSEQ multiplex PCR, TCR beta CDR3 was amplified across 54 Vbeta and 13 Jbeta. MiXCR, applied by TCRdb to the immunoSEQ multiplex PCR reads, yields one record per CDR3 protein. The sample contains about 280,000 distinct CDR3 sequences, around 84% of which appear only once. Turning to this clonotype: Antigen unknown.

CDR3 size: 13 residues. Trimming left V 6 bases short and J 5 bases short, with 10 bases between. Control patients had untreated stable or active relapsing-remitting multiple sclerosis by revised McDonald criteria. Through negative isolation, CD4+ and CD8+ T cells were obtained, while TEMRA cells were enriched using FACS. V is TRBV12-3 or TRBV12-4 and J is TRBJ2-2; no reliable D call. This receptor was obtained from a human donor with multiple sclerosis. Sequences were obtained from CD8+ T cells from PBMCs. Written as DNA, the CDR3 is TGTGCCAGCAGGGCGTCAAGGACCGGGGAGCTGTTTTTT. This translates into CASRASRTGELFF.